This T cell receptor (beta chain) emerged from a study of T cells expressing NK-cell markers. Study overall: Sequenced donors, eight in total, included seven who were HCMV-seropositive and one who was seronegative.

The CDR3 extends over 12 amino acids. Germline V gene lookup returns CDR1 KGHDR and CDR2 SFDVKD. As to this clonotype: Its specificity is not known.

The study's findings and limits: Questions lingered over whether expanded NKG2C+ T cell clones were HCMV-specific. Among several donors, these clonotypes also ranked first in the CD3+CD56-NKG2C+ fraction.

Following a re-call of the 5' RACE reads, TCRdb has one entry per CDR3 protein and lacks DNA. Its table lists about 400,000 distinct CDR3 sequences. The receptor's source is a woman between 50 and 59 years old in good health. The sample taken for sequencing was blood T cells: a sorted CD56 or NKG2C T cell subset, CD4+ or CD8+ T cells, or bulk PBMC T cells (not recorded which). The rearrangement uses TRBV24-1 and TRBJ1-1; TCRdb indicates TRBD1, and absent DNA this call remains unverified. The CDR3 protein is CATRSYTGAAFF.